The 19 T cell receptor beta chains given below trace back to one sample, sequenced in a study of blood T cell repertoires in COVID-19. Some clones are missing from TCRdb's copy, which holds only in-frame ones; the method was immunoSEQ multiplex PCR. This sample has roughly 100,000 clones, with about nine tenths found just once. Sequenced material: peripheral blood. The receptor source for this set is a man aged 50 to 60 with acute or convalescent COVID-19.

This rearrangement joins TRBV30 to TRBJ2-7; 7 bases agree with TRBD1. This CDR3 spans 14 amino acids. The V gene end was trimmed by 0 bases and the J gene end by 0 bases; junction bases not matched to a gene: 2. CDR1 is GTSNPN and CDR2 is SVGIG in the germline V gene (reference sequence). The CDR3 is CAWSVTGSSYEQYF. The CDR3 nucleotides read TGTGCCTGGAGTGTGACAGGGAGCTCCTACGAGCAGTACTTC.

The J gene is TRBJ1-2, the V gene TRBV3-1 (or the pseudogene TRBV3-2); TRBD1 might be the D (5 bases). V lost 6 bases, J lost 2 bases, and 16 bases lay in between. Germline V lookup: CDR1 LGHDT, CDR2 YNNKEL (reference sequence). The CDR3 has 15 amino acids. In DNA, the CDR3 is TGTGCCAGCAGTTATCCCTCCCAGGGAAACTATGGCTACACCTTC. Translated, it gives CASSYPSQGNYGYTF.

CDR3 bases: TGTGCCAGCAGTGAAGTCGGGACAGGGTGGGCTGAAGCTTTCTTT. This sequence encodes CASSEVGTGWAEAFF. This chain uses TRBV6-1 with TRBJ1-1; 9 positions agree with TRBD1. Germline loops: CDR1 MNHNS, CDR2 SASEGT. CDR3 size: 15 residues. V gave up 1 base and J gave up 6 bases; unmatched junction bases: 6.

The V call is TRBV14, the J call TRBJ2-1; D gene unclear. CDR3 length: 15 residues. V lost 1 base to trimming and J lost 2 bases, with 9 bases between them. CDR1 SGHDN and CDR2 FVKESK come from the germline V gene. The CDR3 is CASSQGYKTYNEQFF. The DNA for the CDR3 is TGTGCCAGCAGCCAAGGTTACAAAACCTACAATGAGCAGTTCTTC.

The V gene is TRBV9, the J gene TRBJ1-5; 7 nucleotides align to TRBD1. V was clipped by 4 bases and J by 7 bases; unmatched bases: 8. The CDR3 length is 14 residues. Germline CDR1 reads SGDLS; CDR2 reads YYNGEE. The CDR3 DNA reads TGTGCCAGCAGCCCAGGGGGATGGGACCAGCCCCAGCATTTT. This translates into CASSPGGWDQPQHF.

V and J are TRBV2 and TRBJ2-7; TRBD2 aligns across 7 bases. V shed 7 bases, J shed 0 bases, and the junction held 15 bases outside the gene matches. The CDR3 runs 17 residues. Germline V gene sequence: CDR1 SNHLY, CDR2 FYNNEI. This CDR3 is CASTPPEVGGFSYEQYF. DNA of the CDR3: TGTGCCAGCACTCCCCCGGAAGTGGGAGGGTTCTCCTACGAGCAGTACTTC. Complete variable domain (other parts from reference TRBV2 and TRBJ2-7): EPEVTQTPSHQVTQMGQEVILRCVPISNHLYFYWYRQILGQKVEFLVSFYNNEISEKSEIFDDQFSVERPDGSNFTLKIRSTKLEDSAMYFCASTPPEVGGFSYEQYFGPGTRLTVT.

This chain joins TRBV27 and TRBJ1-1; D is unresolved. V gave up 5 bases and J gave up 0 bases, with 7 bases separating them. This CDR3 spans 13 amino acids. Germline V gives CDR1 MNHEY, CDR2 SMNVEV (reference sequence). For the CDR3, the DNA is TGTGCCAGCAGTCGCCACATGAACACTGAAGCTTTCTTT. Encoded protein: CASSRHMNTEAFF.

The CDR3 here is CASSVQGSGNQPQHF. CDR3 nucleotide sequence: TGTGCCAGCAGCGTACAGGGATCGGGCAATCAGCCCCAGCATTTT. This sequence joins TRBV7-8 and TRBJ1-5, with a tentative D call TRBD1 (6 bases). V dropped 5 bases and J dropped 2 bases, with 13 bases sitting between them. Germline CDR1 SGHVS, CDR2 FQNEAQ. This CDR3 is 15 amino acids long.

This chain joins TRBV28 and TRBJ1-1; perhaps TRBD1 as D (5 bases). The CDR3 spans 15 residues. V was shortened by 6 bases and J by 4 bases, with 18 bases between the two germline ends. Germline V gene lookup returns CDR1 MDHEN and CDR2 SYDVKM. The CDR3 sequence: CASSKKAGRGTEAFF. CDR3 coding DNA: TGTGCCAGCAGCAAGAAGGCAGGGCGAGGCACTGAAGCTTTCTTT.

This clone was picked up a small number of times. The V gene is TRBV5-1, the J gene TRBJ2-2; maybe TRBD1 (5 bases). V was pared by 0 bases and J by 15 bases, with 12 bases between. Germline CDR1 and CDR2: SGHRS and YFSETQ. CDR3 size: 12 residues. The CDR3 spells CASSLAGAGLFF. CDR3 nucleotides: TGCGCCAGCAGCTTGGCTGGGGCAGGGTTGTTTTTT.

Only a few counts were recorded for this clone. This chain uses TRBV15 with TRBJ1-5; 7 bases are shared with TRBD1. The CDR3 spans 15 residues. The V and J ends lost 5 bases and 4 bases, in that order; junction bases with no gene match: 8. The germline gives CDR1 LNHNV, CDR2 YYDKDF (reference sequence). For the CDR3, the DNA is TGTGCCACCAGCGCCCGCAGGGGGAGAAATCAGCCCCAGCATTTT. Translation gives CATSARRGRNQPQHF. The full variable domain, rest sourced from reference TRBV15 and TRBJ1-5, is DAMVIQNPRYQVTQFGKPVTLSCSQTLNHNVMYWYQQKSSQAPKLLFHYYDKDFNNEADTPDNFQSRRPNTSFCFLDIRSPGLGDTAMYLCATSARRGRNQPQHFGDGTRLSIL.

The chain recombines TRBV2 with TRBJ1-5; 9 bases are a match to TRBD1. CDR1 is SNHLY, CDR2 FYNNEI, per germline. This CDR3 has 17 amino acids. Trimming removed 3 bases from V and 1 base from J; junction bases left unmatched: 7. In nucleotides, the CDR3 is TGTGCCAGCAGTGACGAACACGGGACAGGGAGCAATCAGCCCCAGCATTTT. Translating gives CASSDEHGTGSNQPQHF.

The J gene is TRBJ1-2, the V gene TRBV11-2; D perhaps matches TRBD1 (5 bases). CDR1 is SGHAT, CDR2 FQNNGV, per germline. The CDR3 runs to 16 residues. The V end was cut by 3 bases, the J end by 4 bases, with 18 bases between. The CDR3 DNA is TGTGCCAGCAGCTTCTCCCCGGAGGGGATGGGCTATGGCTACACCTTC. Residues: CASSFSPEGMGYGYTF.

With regard to this clone: Mismatch with germline at one junction end may stem from a read error. The genes are TRBV6-1 and TRBJ1-1; D is undetermined. The V gene's germline CDR1 is MNHNS and CDR2 SASEGT. The CDR3 covers 14 residues. The CDR3: CASTELSSWTEAFF. CDR3 DNA sequence: TGTGCCAGCACTGAATTGAGTTCTTGGACTGAAGCTTTCTTT.

The rearrangement uses TRBV12-3 or TRBV12-4 and TRBJ2-7; a possible D gene is TRBD1 (6 bases). V was trimmed by 5 bases and J by 2 bases, leaving 10 bases between them. There are 13 residues in the CDR3. CDR3 sequence: CASSRDTAYEQYF. CDR3 DNA sequence: TGTGCCAGCAGTAGGGACACGGCCTACGAGCAGTACTTC.

This clone was observed a handful of times. J is TRBJ1-5 and V is TRBV19; D gene unclear. Between the trimmed V and J ends, which lost 8 bases and 4 bases, there was a span of 9 bases. CDR1 and CDR2 (germline): LNHDA, SQIVND (reference sequence). The CDR3 contains 12 residues. CDR3 DNA: TGTGCCAGTCGGGGTTCAAATCAGCCCCAGCATTTT. This translates into CASRGSNQPQHF. Full variable domain (outside the CDR3, taken from reference TRBV19 and TRBJ1-5): DGGITQSPKYLFRKEGQNVTLSCEQNLNHDAMYWYRQDPGQGLRLIYYSQIVNDFQKGDIAEGYSVSREKKESFPLTVTSAQKNPTAFYLCASRGSNQPQHFGDGTRLSIL.

The chain has TRBV19 and TRBJ1-3; 9 bases are a match to TRBD1. Trimming cost V 7 bases and J 2 bases; bases outside gene matches: 9. This CDR3 is 16 amino acids long. Germline CDR1 LNHDA, CDR2 SQIVND (reference sequence). The CDR3 reads CASTIQGAVAGNTIYF. The DNA for the CDR3 is TGTGCCAGTACCATACAGGGGGCGGTCGCTGGAAACACCATATATTTT. The full variable domain, in which reference TRBV19 and TRBJ1-3 provide the parts outside the CDR3, is DGGITQSPKYLFRKEGQNVTLSCEQNLNHDAMYWYRQDPGQGLRLIYYSQIVNDFQKGDIAEGYSVSREKKESFPLTVTSAQKNPTAFYLCASTIQGAVAGNTIYFGEGSWLTVV.

The rearrangement links TRBV24-1 to TRBJ2-6, with D perhaps matching TRBD1 (5 bases). CDR3 length equals 15 residues. In germline, CDR1 is KGHDR, CDR2 SFDVKD. Trimming shortened V by 1 base and J by 4 bases, and 7 bases separated the two germline ends. CDR3 nucleotide sequence: TGTGCCACCAGTGATTTAAAGGGGGGGGCCAACGTCCTGACTTTC. Amino acids: CATSDLKGGANVLTF.

This clone was observed a single time. The chain employs TRBV18 and TRBJ1-1; 10 nucleotides agree with TRBD1. CDR3 length: 17 residues. Trimming at V came to 4 bases and at J to 1 base, leaving 9 bases not matched to a gene. The germline CDR1 and CDR2 sequences are KGHSH and LQKENI. The CDR3: CASSLTSTGGWNTEAFF. DNA of the CDR3: TGTGCCAGCTCACTAACCTCGACAGGGGGCTGGAACACTGAAGCTTTCTTT.